This is a list of T cell receptor beta chains from one sample in a study of T-cell reconstitution after alpha-beta-depleted transplantation in children. From the PCR reads, TCRdb called clonotypes with MiXCR, one entry per CDR3 protein. The data show a few hundred thousand distinct CDR3 sequences, roughly 27% seen once. Sequences were derived from PBMCs, sampled before TCRalphabeta/CD19-depleted stem cell transplant. These receptors were taken from a boy less than two years old with Wiskott-Aldrich syndrome, due to receive a stem cell transplant. Each CDR3 is given with its conserved first and last residue. The D gene is left open where the match is weak. Clone size is stated in some rows and not others, as once, few, many or a class when expanded.

v_call	clone_size	d_call	j_call	cdr3_nt	cdr3_aa
TRBV10-3	once	-	TRBJ1-6	TGTGCCATCAGTGAAGTGGCAGGGTCTAATTCACCCCTCCACTTT	CAISEVAGSNSPLHF
TRBV28	few	-	TRBJ2-7	TGTGCCAGCAGTTTTTCTTCGGAGGGGGTCTACGAGCAGTACTTC	CASSFSSEGVYEQYF
TRBV6-5	-	-	TRBJ2-2	TGTGCCAGCAGTTACTTGCCGGGATACGGGGAGCTGTTTTTT	CASSYLPGYGELFF
TRBV28	-	-	TRBJ1-2	TGTGCCAGCAGTTTATTCCAGGATGGCTACACCTTC	CASSLFQDGYTF
TRBV20-1	-	TRBD2	TRBJ2-5	TGCAGTGCTAGTCTAGCGGGAGGGCCGGTTTACCAAGAGACCCAGTACTTC	CSASLAGGPVYQETQYF
TRBV27	-	-	TRBJ2-1	TGTGCCAGCAGTTTTCTAGCGAACCCCGATCTGTTCTTC	CASSFLANPDLFF
TRBV10-3	few	-	TRBJ1-2	TGTGCCATCAGCCACCTGGCAGGGGAAGGCTACACCTTC	CAISHLAGEGYTF
TRBV12-3/TRBV12-4	-	-	TRBJ2-3	TGTGCCAGCAGTGAGGGACCGCCGGCGCAGTATTTT	CASSEGPPAQYF
TRBV6-1	-	-	TRBJ2-2	TGTGCCGTCGGGCAGGGGAGGAACACCGGGGAGCTGTTTTTT	CAVGQGRNTGELFF
TRBV20-1	few	TRBD1	TRBJ1-5	TGCAGTGCCCAGGGGGCCTCCAGGGAACCCCAGCATTTT	CSAQGASREPQHF
TRBV7-6	-	-	TRBJ2-7	TGTGCCAGCAGCTCCCCGGCTCATAGCTCCTACGAGCAGTACTTC	CASSSPAHSSYEQYF
TRBV5-1	few	TRBD2	TRBJ2-3	TGCGCCAGCAGCTGGAAGACTAGCGGGAGCACAGATACGCAGTATTTT	CASSWKTSGSTDTQYF
TRBV5-1	-	-	TRBJ1-1	TGCGCCAGCAGCTTCCAGGGGGAAGCTTTCTTT	CASSFQGEAFF
TRBV5-1	-	-	TRBJ2-7	TGCGCCAGCAGCTTAAGACTAGGAGGGCCCTACGAGCAGTACTTC	CASSLRLGGPYEQYF
TRBV7-8	many	TRBD2	TRBJ2-5	TGTGCCAGCAGCTTAGGCGGGGGGCAAGAGACCCAGTACTTC	CASSLGGGQETQYF
TRBV14	few	TRBD1	TRBJ1-1	TGTGCCAGCAGCCGCAACAGGGGGTACAAGACTGAAGCTTTCTTT	CASSRNRGYKTEAFF
TRBV6-5	-	TRBD2	TRBJ2-1	TGTGCCAGCAGTTACGACGTAGCGGGCAATGAGCAGTTCTTC	CASSYDVAGNEQFF
TRBV28	-	-	TRBJ2-7	TGTGCCAGCAGTTGGGGGCTTAACTACGAGCAGTACTTC	CASSWGLNYEQYF
TRBV5-5	few	-	TRBJ2-7	TGTGCCAGCAGACCCGAACAGGGTGGCTACGAGCAGTACTTC	CASRPEQGGYEQYF
TRBV5-1	-	TRBD2	TRBJ2-2	TGCGCCAGCAGCTTTCTAACTAGCGGGAGAGGAACCGGGGAGCTGTTTTTT	CASSFLTSGRGTGELFF
TRBV6-4	once	TRBD2	TRBJ2-1	TGTGCCAGCAGCCAACAACTAAAGCGGGAGTGGTACAATGAGCAGTTCTTC	CASSQQLKREWYNEQFF
TRBV12-3/TRBV12-4	-	-	TRBJ2-1	TGTGCCAGCACCACAACAGGGAGTGGATACAATGAGCAGTTCTTC	CASTTTGSGYNEQFF
TRBV9	few	-	TRBJ2-7	TGTGCCAGCAGCGTAGAGGGGGGAACAAGCGAGCAGTACTTC	CASSVEGGTSEQYF
TRBV29-1	-	TRBD1	TRBJ1-4	TGCAGCGTCGGACAGGCGAATAATGAAAAACTGTTTTTT	CSVGQANNEKLFF
TRBV24-1	-	-	TRBJ2-7	TGTGCCACCAGTGACAGGGGCGGGGAGCAGTACTTC	CATSDRGGEQYF
TRBV4-1	few	-	TRBJ2-3	TGCGCCAGCAGCCAGGTTGGACATACAGATACGCAGTATTTT	CASSQVGHTDTQYF
TRBV12-3/TRBV12-4	-	-	TRBJ1-6	TGTGCCAGCAGTTTAGCGAGGGGGTTGGGTAATTCACCCCTCCACTTT	CASSLARGLGNSPLHF
TRBV12-3/TRBV12-4	-	-	TRBJ2-3	TGTGCCAGCAGTCCCCTGACAGCTAGCACAGATACGCAGTATTTT	CASSPLTASTDTQYF
TRBV5-1	few	-	TRBJ2-3	TGCGCCAGCAGCTACGGGAGTGCAGATACGCAGTATTTT	CASSYGSADTQYF
TRBV7-2	-	TRBD1	TRBJ2-7	TGTGCCAGCAGCCAAGACGGGACAGGGGACGAGCAGTACTTC	CASSQDGTGDEQYF
TRBV28	-	TRBD2	TRBJ2-7	TGTGCCAGCGCGGGACTAGCGGGAGTTATGAGGGAGCAGTACTTC	CASAGLAGVMREQYF
TRBV7-4	-	TRBD1	TRBJ2-5	TGTGCCAGCAGCTTTATGGGGACAGCCCCTCCCCAGGACTTC	CASSFMGTAPPQDF
TRBV5-1	few	-	TRBJ2-3	TGCGCCAGCACCCCACTTGGGGGCCACACAGATACGCAGTATTTT	CASTPLGGHTDTQYF
TRBV20-1	few	TRBD1	TRBJ1-5	TGCAGTGCTAGGGTACAGGGGGTTATGGGTCAGCCCCAGCATTTT	CSARVQGVMGQPQHF
TRBV19	-	-	TRBJ2-1	TGTGCCAGTAGTATTTTTGCTACCGGTGAGCAGTTCTTC	CASSIFATGEQFF
TRBV6-5	-	-	TRBJ2-2	TGTGCCAGCAGTTTTCCCGTTATGACCGGGGAGCTGTTTTTT	CASSFPVMTGELFF
TRBV20-1	once	-	TRBJ2-7	TGCAGTGCTACGACACCCTACGAGCAGTACTTC	CSATTPYEQYF
TRBV28	-	TRBD2	TRBJ2-5	TGTGCCAGCAGTGTTTTAGCGGGAGGGAGTGGAGAGACCCAGTACTTC	CASSVLAGGSGETQYF
TRBV27	few	TRBD1	TRBJ1-5	TGTGCCAGCAGTTTAGGGGGGCCGACAGGGCAGCCCCAGCATTTT	CASSLGGPTGQPQHF
TRBV10-3	-	TRBD1	TRBJ2-3	TGTGCCATCAGCCCCAGGGGGCAGAGGACAGATACGCAGTATTTT	CAISPRGQRTDTQYF
TRBV2	-	TRBD1	TRBJ2-5	TGTGCCAGCAGTGAGGACAGGGTTGTGGAGACCCAGTACTTC	CASSEDRVVETQYF
TRBV5-1	-	-	TRBJ1-1	TGCGCCAGCAAATTTGCAGGGAACACTGAAGCTTTCTTT	CASKFAGNTEAFF
TRBV20-1	-	TRBD2	TRBJ2-3	TGCAGTGCTAGAAAGGGACTAGCGGGAAGATACACAGATACGCAGTATTTT	CSARKGLAGRYTDTQYF
TRBV20-1	-	TRBD2	TRBJ2-3	TGCAGTGCTCCTGGAAGCGGGAGGGGGTCAGATACGCAGTATTTT	CSAPGSGRGSDTQYF
TRBV5-6	-	TRBD1	TRBJ2-6	TGTGCCAGCAGCTTGGATAACAGGGGGCTTGTTGGGGCCAACGTCCTGACTTTC	CASSLDNRGLVGANVLTF